This entry describes one T cell receptor (beta chain). Its antigen is unidentified. This sample was taken from a study of shared clonotypes between healthy human individuals. Notes on the study in general: Clonotype sharing among donors was expected to depend on sequencing depth. Larger estimated richness was generally recorded for naive subsets relative to memory subsets. The study's rarefaction showed incomplete sorted-subset sequencing despite large depth. Several donors held about 5% of naive CD4 clonotypes in common.

CDR3 size: 16 residues. V gave up 5 bases and J gave up 3 bases, with 20 bases separating them. From germline, CDR1 is SEHNR and CDR2 FQNEAQ (reference sequence). Assay used: immunoSEQ multiplex PCR; TCRdb lists only in-frame clones, some missing. The sample carries roughly 1.5 million clones, roughly 98% recorded once. V is TRBV7-9 and J is TRBJ2-7; tentative D call: TRBD1 (6 bases). Material: naive CD4+ T cells sorted from blood. Stated subset: CD45RA+ positively selected. The TCR comes from a man between 25 and 39 years old in good health. This CDR3 reads CASSHRQAVGIYEQYF. Written as DNA, the CDR3 is TGTGCCAGCAGCCACCGACAGGCGGTGGGGATCTACGAGCAGTACTTC. The full variable domain, completed using reference TRBV7-9 and TRBJ2-7, is DTGVSQNPRHKITKRGQNVTFRCDPISEHNRLYWYRQTLGQGPEFLTYFQNEAQLEKSRLLSDRFSAERPKGSFSTLEIQRTEQGDSAMYLCASSHRQAVGIYEQYFGPGTRLTVT.